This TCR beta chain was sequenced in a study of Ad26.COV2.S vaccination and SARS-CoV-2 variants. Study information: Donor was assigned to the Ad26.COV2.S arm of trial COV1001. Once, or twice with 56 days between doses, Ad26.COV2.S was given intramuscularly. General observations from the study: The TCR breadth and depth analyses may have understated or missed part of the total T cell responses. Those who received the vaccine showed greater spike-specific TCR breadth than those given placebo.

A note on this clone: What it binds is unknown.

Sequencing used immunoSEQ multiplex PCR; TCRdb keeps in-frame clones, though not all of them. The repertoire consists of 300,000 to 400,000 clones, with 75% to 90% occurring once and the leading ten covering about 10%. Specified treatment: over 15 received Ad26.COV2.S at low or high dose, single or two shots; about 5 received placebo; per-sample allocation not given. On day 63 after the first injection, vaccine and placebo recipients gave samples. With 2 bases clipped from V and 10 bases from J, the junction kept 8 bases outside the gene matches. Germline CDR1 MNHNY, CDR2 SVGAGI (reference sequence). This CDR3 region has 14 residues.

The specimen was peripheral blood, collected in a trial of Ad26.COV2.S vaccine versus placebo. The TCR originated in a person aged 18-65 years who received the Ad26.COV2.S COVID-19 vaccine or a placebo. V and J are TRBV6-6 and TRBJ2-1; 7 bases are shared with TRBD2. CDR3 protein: CASSYDSGLREQFF. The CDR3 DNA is TGTGCCAGCAGTTACGATAGCGGGCTTAGGGAGCAGTTCTTC.